This T cell receptor (beta chain) was retrieved from a study of CD8 T cells in ankylosing spondylitis. With V trimmed by 10 bases and J by 4 bases, 6 bases remained unmatched. CDR1 and CDR2 (germline): ENHRY, SYGVKD. There are 14 residues in the CDR3. TCRdb reanalysed the 5' RACE reads using MiXCR and keeps one entry per CDR3 protein. The sample includes 300,000 to 350,000 distinct CDR3 sequences, roughly 14% of them seen just once. Material for sequencing was blood, either unsorted or a sorted T cell fraction (not recorded which). This receptor was taken from a male donor with ankylosing spondylitis or in good health (not recorded which). V is TRBV10-3 and J is TRBJ2-2; TRBD1 aligns across 10 bases. Written as DNA, the CDR3 is TGTGCCACGGCGGGACAGGGGATCACCGGGGAGCTGTTTTTT. Encoded protein: CATAGQGITGELFF.